One and the same sample provided the 20 T cell receptor beta chains below, sequenced in a study of cytomegalovirus exposure and HLA in healthy donors. The PCR contained 60 Vbeta and 13 Jbeta primers. Only in-frame clones appear in the TCRdb table, and some are missing; sequencing was by immunoSEQ multiplex PCR. This sample yields about 180,000 clones, of which roughly 78% are seen a single time; under 2% belongs to the top ten. The material sequenced was PBMCs. The receptors shown here come from a woman between 25 and 40 years old in good health and CMV-seronegative.

V and J are TRBV30 and TRBJ2-5; 9 bases line up with TRBD1. The V gene end was trimmed by 8 bases and the J gene end by 7 bases; junction bases not matched to a gene: 20. This CDR3 has 16 amino acids. Germline lookup yields CDR1 GTSNPN and CDR2 SVGIG (reference sequence). The CDR3 loop is CAAGQGTGLKGRTQYF. The CDR3 nucleotides read TGTGCCGCCGGACAGGGGACTGGGTTAAAGGGACGGACCCAGTACTTC. The full variable domain, with the rest looked up from reference TRBV30 and TRBJ2-5, is SQTIHQWPATLVQPVGSPLSLECTVEGTSNPNLYWYRQAAGRGLQLLFYSVGIGQISSEVPQNLSASRPQDRQFILSSKKLLLSDSGFYLCAAGQGTGLKGRTQYFGPGTRLLVL.

This clone was observed a handful of times. The V call is TRBV25-1, the J call TRBJ1-6; the D is unclear. V lost 5 bases to trimming and J lost 9 bases, with 11 bases between them. The CDR3 runs to 13 residues. Germline CDR1 is MGHDK and CDR2 is SYGVNS. The CDR3 spells CASSLKGGSPLHF. Written as DNA, the CDR3 is TGTGCCAGCAGTCTGAAGGGAGGTTCACCCCTCCACTTT.

This clone was found once. The V gene is TRBV19, the J gene TRBJ2-4, with D possibly being TRBD2 (5 bases). The CDR3 extends over 15 amino acids. Germline V gene data show CDR1 as LNHDA and CDR2 as SQIVND (reference sequence). V was cut by 1 base and J by 1 base, with 8 bases left in between. This chain's CDR3 is CASSIVGGAKNIQYF. As DNA, the CDR3 is TGTGCCAGTAGTATAGTTGGCGGGGCCAAAAACATTCAGTACTTC. Using reference TRBV19 and TRBJ2-4 for the parts outside the CDR3, the full variable domain is DGGITQSPKYLFRKEGQNVTLSCEQNLNHDAMYWYRQDPGQGLRLIYYSQIVNDFQKGDIAEGYSVSREKKESFPLTVTSAQKNPTAFYLCASSIVGGAKNIQYFGAGTRLSVL.

V and J are TRBV5-1 and TRBJ2-7, with TRBD2 matching 12 bases. The germline V gene has CDR1 SGHRS and CDR2 YFSETQ. CDR3 length: 15 amino acids. The ends lost 4 bases at V and 2 bases at J; junction bases unmatched: 4. The CDR3 coding sequence is TGCGCCAGCAGCCCTCGGACTAGCGGGGCCTACGAGCAGTACTTC. The encoded protein is CASSPRTSGAYEQYF.

CDR3: CASSPLGQGDLNYGYTF. The DNA of the CDR3 is TGTGCCAGCAGTCCCCTCGGACAGGGGGACCTTAACTATGGCTACACCTTC. The V call is TRBV27, the J call TRBJ1-2; 10 positions agree with TRBD1. The CDR3 is made up of 17 amino acids. V gave up 5 bases and J gave up 1 base; unmatched junction bases: 10. CDR1 is MNHEY, CDR2 SMNVEV, per germline (reference sequence).

The chain is built from TRBV7-8 and TRBJ1-1, with D uncertain. Trimming left V 5 bases short and J 3 bases short, with 19 bases between. In germline, CDR1 is SGHVS, CDR2 FQNEAQ. The CDR3 sequence is 16 residues long. CDR3 protein: CASSSPPTGIHTEAFF. The CDR3 bases are TGTGCCAGCAGCAGTCCACCCACGGGAATTCACACTGAAGCTTTCTTT.

This sequence joins TRBV18 and TRBJ2-1, with 8 bases aligning to TRBD1. This CDR3 is 15 amino acids long. V shed 4 bases, J shed 2 bases, and the junction held 4 bases outside the gene matches. Germline V lookup: CDR1 KGHSH, CDR2 LQKENI. DNA of the CDR3: TGTGCCAGCTCACGACAGGGGAAAACCTACAATGAGCAGTTCTTC. This gives the protein CASSRQGKTYNEQFF.

The chain joins TRBV7-8 to TRBJ2-7; 10 nucleotides match TRBD2. Germline values: CDR1 SGHVS, CDR2 FQNEAQ. The CDR3 is 15 residues long. J gave up 1 base and V 4 bases, and 4 bases lay outside the gene matches. The CDR3 DNA follows: TGTGCCAGCAGCTCTACACTAGCGGGGTCCTACGAGCAGTACTTC. Its translation is CASSSTLAGSYEQYF.

The chain uses TRBV7-3 and TRBJ2-3; 8 nucleotides match TRBD2. Germline loops: CDR1 SGHTA, CDR2 FQGTGA. V gave up 1 base and J gave up 4 bases; unmatched junction bases: 1. This CDR3 has 14 residues. DNA of the CDR3: TGTGCCAGCAGCTTAATCGGGGGGGCAGATACGCAGTATTTT. Translating gives CASSLIGGADTQYF. The whole variable domain, remainder taken from reference TRBV7-3 and TRBJ2-3, is GAGVSQTPSNKVTEKGKYVELRCDPISGHTALYWYRQSLGQGPEFLIYFQGTGAADDSGLPNDRFFAVRPEGSVSTLKIQRTERGDSAVYLCASSLIGGADTQYFGPGTRLTVL.

This chain uses TRBV7-3 with TRBJ2-1, with D possibly being TRBD1 (6 bases). CDR3 length equals 16 residues. Germline V gene sequence: CDR1 SGHTA, CDR2 FQGTGA. V lost 2 bases to trimming and J lost 2 bases, with 13 bases between them. The CDR3 DNA reads as TGTGCCAGCAGCTTATCATCCCAGGGGACCTACAATGAGCAGTTCTTC. Translated, it gives CASSLSSQGTYNEQFF.

V gene TRBV18 combines with J gene TRBJ1-5, with a tentative D call TRBD1 (6 bases). The germline gives CDR1 KGHSH, CDR2 LQKENI. The CDR3 totals 16 residues. V was pared by 0 bases and J by 2 bases, with 11 bases between. CDR3 region: CASSPPSRGGNQPQHF. The CDR3 bases are TGTGCCAGCTCACCACCTTCCAGGGGAGGCAATCAGCCCCAGCATTTT.

The rearrangement joins TRBV10-2 to TRBJ1-5, with D possibly TRBD1 on 6 matching bases. The CDR3 is 15 amino acids. In germline, CDR1 is WSHSY, CDR2 SAAADI. The V and J ends lost 5 bases and 0 bases respectively, with 11 bases between them. CDR3 nucleotide sequence: TGCGCCAGCAGTCCGGACAGTATTAGCAATCAGCCCCAGCATTTT. This translates into CASSPDSISNQPQHF.

The V and J genes are TRBV15 and TRBJ2-7; D is possibly TRBD2 (6 bases). The CDR3 runs to 16 residues. The ends were cut back, 1 base at V and 2 bases at J, with 15 bases in the middle. The V gene's germline CDR1 is LNHNV and CDR2 YYDKDF (reference sequence). The CDR3 reads CATSRGDRTGAYEQYF. The CDR3 bases are TGTGCCACCAGCAGAGGAGACCGAACGGGGGCCTACGAGCAGTACTTC.

This sequence joins TRBV9 and TRBJ1-5; D not resolved. Germline CDR1 is SGDLS and CDR2 is YYNGEE. Trimming shortened V by 4 bases and J by 5 bases, and 13 bases separated the two germline ends. The CDR3 has 14 amino acids. CDR3 in DNA: TGTGCCAGCAGCACCCGGGGATTTTATCAGCCCCAGCATTTT. Amino acids: CASSTRGFYQPQHF. Supplemented by reference TRBV9 and TRBJ1-5, the full variable domain reads DSGVTQTPKHLITATGQRVTLRCSPRSGDLSVYWYQQSLDQGLQFLIQYYNGEERAKGNILERFSAQQFPDLHSELNLSSLELGDSALYFCASSTRGFYQPQHFGDGTRLSIL.

The CDR3 is CASSLLGEVGSYGYTF. In DNA form, the CDR3 reads TGTGCCAGCAGTTTACTCGGTGAGGTGGGGAGCTATGGCTACACCTTC. The V gene is TRBV6-5, the J gene TRBJ1-2; the D is unclear. Deletions cut 4 bases from V and 4 bases from J, with 19 bases between. This CDR3 region has 16 residues. Germline V gene data show CDR1 as MNHEY and CDR2 as SVGAGI.

V is TRBV5-1 and J is TRBJ1-1; maybe TRBD1 (6 bases). The CDR3 extends over 12 amino acids. Germline loops: CDR1 SGHRS, CDR2 YFSETQ. Trimming shortened V by 4 bases and J by 8 bases, and 12 bases separated the two germline ends. The CDR3 DNA follows: TGCGCCAGCAGCCAGGGGTTTGAGGAAGCTTTCTTT. It translates to CASSQGFEEAFF.

CDR3 loop: CASSSNQGGPYEQYF. CDR3 bases: TGTGCCAGCAGTTCTAACCAGGGGGGCCCCTACGAGCAGTACTTC. The chain joins TRBV6-5 to TRBJ2-7, with D possibly being TRBD1 (7 bases). This CDR3 is 15 amino acids long. Germline CDR1 MNHEY, CDR2 SVGAGI. Trimming stripped 4 bases from V and 2 bases from J, with 15 bases between.

V and J are TRBV18 and TRBJ1-3, with 7 bases fitting TRBD1. The CDR3 loop spans 14 amino acids. The V segment lost 4 bases and the J segment 4 bases; nucleotides outside the gene matches: 4. Germline V lookup: CDR1 KGHSH, CDR2 LQKENI. The CDR3 is CASSQGAGGNTIYF. The DNA for the CDR3 is TGTGCCAGCTCACAGGGGGCAGGAGGAAACACCATATATTTT.

V and J are TRBV29-1 and TRBJ2-3, with 11 bases aligning to TRBD2. Germline trimming cut 8 bases from V and 2 bases from J; bases unmatched to any gene: 6. The CDR3 sequence is 14 residues long. CDR1 and CDR2 (germline): SQVTM, ANQGSEA. The CDR3 DNA sequence: TGCAGCCATAGACTAGCGGGGTTCACAGATACGCAGTATTTT. Encoded protein: CSHRLAGFTDTQYF.

The V gene is TRBV5-1, the J gene TRBJ2-3, with D tentatively TRBD1 (6 bases). The CDR3 is 14 residues long. The germline gives CDR1 SGHRS, CDR2 YFSETQ. Trimming left V 0 bases short and J 2 bases short, with 7 bases between. The CDR3 loop is CASSLGTATDTQYF. For the CDR3, the DNA is TGCGCCAGCAGCTTGGGGACAGCCACAGATACGCAGTATTTT.